Included here is one T cell receptor (beta chain) sequence, with context. Antigen specificity is unknown. The entry originates in a study of CXCR4 blockade with PD-1 therapy in pancreatic cancer. Patients who provided the archived tumor blocks had not received neoadjuvant therapy before surgery. Notes on the study in general: Survival did not correlate with tumor clonality, which averaged approximately 0.15 versus 0.048. Without paired alpha-beta data, shared specificity of dominant clones is unconfirmed.

The V end was cut by 0 bases, the J end by 4 bases, with 15 bases between. Per germline, CDR1 MNHGY and CDR2 SAAAGT. This CDR3 is 16 amino acids long. Clones were read by immunoSEQ multiplex PCR, and TCRdb kept only the in-frame ones, dropping some. The sample lists more than 15,000 clones, around 72% seen once, with 5% to 7% in the top ten. The gene calls are TRBV6-8 and TRBJ1-2; tentatively, D is TRBD1 (6 bases). The sequence derives from a human donor with pancreatic ductal adenocarcinoma. The sample consisted of tumor tissue. CDR3 in amino acids: CASSYSGQSPTYGYTF. The DNA for the CDR3 is TGTGCCAGCAGTTACTCAGGACAGTCCCCTACCTATGGCTACACCTTC.